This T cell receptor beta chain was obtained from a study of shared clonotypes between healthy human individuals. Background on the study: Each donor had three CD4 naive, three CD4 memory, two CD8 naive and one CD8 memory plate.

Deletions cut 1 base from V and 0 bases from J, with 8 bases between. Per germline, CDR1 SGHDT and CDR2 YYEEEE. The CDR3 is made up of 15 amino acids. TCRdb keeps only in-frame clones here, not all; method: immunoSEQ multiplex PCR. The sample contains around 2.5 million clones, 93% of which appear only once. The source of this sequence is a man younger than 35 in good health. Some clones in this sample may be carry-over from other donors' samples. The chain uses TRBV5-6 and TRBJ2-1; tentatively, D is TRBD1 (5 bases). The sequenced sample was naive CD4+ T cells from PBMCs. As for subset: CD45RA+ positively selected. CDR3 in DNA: TGTGCCAGCAGCTTGTTCCAGGGCTCCTACAATGAGCAGTTCTTC. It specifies CASSLFQGSYNEQFF. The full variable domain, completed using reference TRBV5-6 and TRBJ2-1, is DAGVTQSPTHLIKTRGQQVTLRCSPKSGHDTVSWYQQALGQGPQFIFQYYEEEERQRGNFPDRFSGHQFPNYSSELNVNALLLGDSALYLCASSLFQGSYNEQFFGPGTRLTVL.